This passage covers 3 T cell receptor beta chains from one sample sequenced in a study of spatial heterogeneity in lung cancer. TCRdb redid the calling of the 5' RACE reads with MiXCR, one entry per CDR3 protein. Here the sample spans about 50,000 distinct CDR3 sequences, 7.5% to 9% being singletons. Time point indicated: sample taken at primary tumor resection. Sequencing was performed on whole RNA extracted from tumor and nontumor lung tissue, or from frozen PBMC, and the material was left unsorted. Sequencing used PBMCs, obtained at surgery. These TCRs come from a female donor with early-stage non-small cell lung cancer.

At least ten counts were recorded for this clonotype. This chain links TRBV12-3 or TRBV12-4 with TRBJ1-5; 7 bases align to TRBD1. J was trimmed by 3 bases and V by 4 bases; bases with no gene match: 6. This CDR3 spans 15 amino acids. CDR3 loop: CASSWTTGTNQPQHF. The CDR3, as DNA: TGTGCCAGCAGTTGGACGACAGGGACCAATCAGCCCCAGCATTTT.

The rearrangement uses TRBV30 and TRBJ2-6; D not certain. The CDR3 contains 13 residues. Per germline, CDR1 GTSNPN and CDR2 SVGIG (reference sequence). V lost 4 bases and J lost 0, with 4 bases in between. CDR3 sequence (DNA): TGTGCCTGGACTCCCTCTGGGGCCAACGTCCTGACTTTC. Its translation is CAWTPSGANVLTF.

Ten or more counts support this clonotype. CDR3 sequence reads: CASSWNRGEYEQYF. The CDR3 DNA reads as TGTGCCAGCAGCTGGAACAGGGGCGAGTACGAGCAGTACTTC. The gene calls are TRBV7-2 and TRBJ2-7; 7 bases map to TRBD1. The CDR3 is made up of 14 amino acids. CDR1 is SGHTA, CDR2 FQGNSA, per germline. V dropped 4 bases and J dropped 4; count of bases not matched to a gene: 7.